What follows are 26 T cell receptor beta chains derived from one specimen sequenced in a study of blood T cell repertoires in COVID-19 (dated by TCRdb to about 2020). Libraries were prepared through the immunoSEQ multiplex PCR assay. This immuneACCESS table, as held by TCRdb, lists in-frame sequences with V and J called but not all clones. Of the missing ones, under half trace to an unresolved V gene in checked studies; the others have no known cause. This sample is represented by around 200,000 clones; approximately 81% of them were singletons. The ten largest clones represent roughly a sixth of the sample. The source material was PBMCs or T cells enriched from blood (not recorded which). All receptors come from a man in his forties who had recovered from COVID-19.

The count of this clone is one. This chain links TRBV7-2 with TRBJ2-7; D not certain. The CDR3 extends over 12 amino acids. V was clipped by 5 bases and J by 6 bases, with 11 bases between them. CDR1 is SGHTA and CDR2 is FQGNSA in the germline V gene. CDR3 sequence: CASSPPLREQYF. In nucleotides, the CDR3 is TGTGCCAGCAGCCCCCCCTTGCGCGAGCAGTACTTC.

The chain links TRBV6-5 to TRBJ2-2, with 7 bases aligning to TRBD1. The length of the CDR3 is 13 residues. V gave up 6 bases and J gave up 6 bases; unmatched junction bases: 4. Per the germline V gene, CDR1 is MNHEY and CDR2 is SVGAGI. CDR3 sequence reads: CASSFGQAGELFF. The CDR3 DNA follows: TGTGCCAGCAGCTTCGGACAGGCCGGGGAGCTGTTTTTT.

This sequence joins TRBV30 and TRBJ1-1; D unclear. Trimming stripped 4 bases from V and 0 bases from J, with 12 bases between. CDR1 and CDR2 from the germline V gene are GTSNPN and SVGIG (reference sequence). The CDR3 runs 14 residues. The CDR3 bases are TGTGCCTGGATCCCGAGGGTCCTGAACACTGAAGCTTTCTTT. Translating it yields CAWIPRVLNTEAFF.

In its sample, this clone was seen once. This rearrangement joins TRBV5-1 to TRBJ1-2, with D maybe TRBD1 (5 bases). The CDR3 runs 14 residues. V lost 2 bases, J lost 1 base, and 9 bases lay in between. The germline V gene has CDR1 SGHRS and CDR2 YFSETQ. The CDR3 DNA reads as TGCGCCAGCAGCTTCGACAGTAGTAACTATGGCTACACCTTC. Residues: CASSFDSSNYGYTF. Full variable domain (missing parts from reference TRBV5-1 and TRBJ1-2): KAGVTQTPRYLIKTRGQQVTLSCSPISGHRSVSWYQQTPGQGLQFLFEYFSETQRNKGNFPGRFSGRQFSNSRSEMNVSTLELGDSALYLCASSFDSSNYGYTFGSGTRLTVV.

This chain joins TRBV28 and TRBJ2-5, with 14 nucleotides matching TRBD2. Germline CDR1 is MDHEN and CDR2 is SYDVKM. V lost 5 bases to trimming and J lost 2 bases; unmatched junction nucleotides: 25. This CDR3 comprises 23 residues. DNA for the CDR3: TGTGCCAGCAGTCTAGGGACTAGCGGGAGAGGGCCTATCCGTTACGACGTTCAAGAGACCCAGTACTTC. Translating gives CASSLGTSGRGPIRYDVQETQYF.

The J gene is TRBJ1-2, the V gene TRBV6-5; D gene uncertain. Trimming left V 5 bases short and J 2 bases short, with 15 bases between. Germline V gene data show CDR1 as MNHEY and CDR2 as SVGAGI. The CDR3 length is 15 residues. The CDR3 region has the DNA TGTGCCAGCAGTCCTGGCGAGGGTCCCAACTATGGCTACACCTTC. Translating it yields CASSPGEGPNYGYTF.

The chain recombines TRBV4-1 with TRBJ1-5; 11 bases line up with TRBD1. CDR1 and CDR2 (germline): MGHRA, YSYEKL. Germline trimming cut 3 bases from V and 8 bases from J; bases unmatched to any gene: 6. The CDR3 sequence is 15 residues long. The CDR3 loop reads CASSQPGQGDKPQHF. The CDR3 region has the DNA TGCGCCAGCAGCCAGCCGGGACAGGGGGATAAGCCCCAGCATTTT.

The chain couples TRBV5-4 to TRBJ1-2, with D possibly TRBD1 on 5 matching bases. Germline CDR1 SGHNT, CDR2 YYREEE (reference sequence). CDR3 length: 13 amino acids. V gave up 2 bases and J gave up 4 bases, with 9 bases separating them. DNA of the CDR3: TGTGCCAGCAGCTTAAAGGGGTCCTATGGCTACACCTTC. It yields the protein CASSLKGSYGYTF.

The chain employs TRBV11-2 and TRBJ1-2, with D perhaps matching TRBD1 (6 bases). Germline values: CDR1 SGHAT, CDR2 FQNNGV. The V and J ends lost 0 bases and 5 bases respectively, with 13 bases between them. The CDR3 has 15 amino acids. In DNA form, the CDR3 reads TGTGCCAGCAGCTTAGAAGCGGGACAACCTTATGGCTACACCTTC. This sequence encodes CASSLEAGQPYGYTF.

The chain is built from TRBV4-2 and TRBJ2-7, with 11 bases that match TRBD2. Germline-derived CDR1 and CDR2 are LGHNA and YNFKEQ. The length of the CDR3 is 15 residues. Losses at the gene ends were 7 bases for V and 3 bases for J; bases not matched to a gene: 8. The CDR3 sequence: CASTTTSGGFYEQYF. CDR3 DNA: TGTGCCAGCACCACAACTAGCGGGGGATTCTACGAGCAGTACTTC.

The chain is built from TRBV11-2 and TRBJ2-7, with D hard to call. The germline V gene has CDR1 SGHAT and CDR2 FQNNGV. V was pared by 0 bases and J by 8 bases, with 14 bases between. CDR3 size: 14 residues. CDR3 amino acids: CASSLDVANGQQYF. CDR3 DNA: TGTGCCAGCAGCTTAGATGTTGCTAACGGTCAGCAGTACTTC.

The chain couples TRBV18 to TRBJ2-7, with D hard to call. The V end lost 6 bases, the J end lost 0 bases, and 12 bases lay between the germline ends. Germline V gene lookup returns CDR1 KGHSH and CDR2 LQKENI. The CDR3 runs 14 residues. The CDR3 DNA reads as TGTGCCAGCTCTCCGAGCGCTGACTCCTACGAGCAGTACTTC. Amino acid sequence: CASSPSADSYEQYF.

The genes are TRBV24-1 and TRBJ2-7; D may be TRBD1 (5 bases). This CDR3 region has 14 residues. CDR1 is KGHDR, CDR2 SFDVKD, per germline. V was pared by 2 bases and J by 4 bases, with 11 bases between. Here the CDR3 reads CATSDSNRFYEQYF. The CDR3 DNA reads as TGTGCCACCAGTGATTCAAACAGGTTTTACGAGCAGTACTTC.

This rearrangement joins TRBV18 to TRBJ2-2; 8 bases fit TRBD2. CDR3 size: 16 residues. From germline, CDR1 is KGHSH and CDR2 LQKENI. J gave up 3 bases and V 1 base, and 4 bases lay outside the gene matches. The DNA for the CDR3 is TGTGCCAGCTCACCACTAGCGGGAATGGACACCGGGGAGCTGTTTTTT. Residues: CASSPLAGMDTGELFF.

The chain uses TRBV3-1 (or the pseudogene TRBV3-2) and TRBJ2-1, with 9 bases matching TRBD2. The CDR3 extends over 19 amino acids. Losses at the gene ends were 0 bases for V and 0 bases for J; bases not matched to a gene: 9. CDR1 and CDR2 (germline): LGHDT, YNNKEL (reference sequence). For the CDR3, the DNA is TGTGCCAGCAGCCAAGATAGTCGGCTAGCGGGGAGCTCCTACAATGAGCAGTTCTTC. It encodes CASSQDSRLAGSSYNEQFF.

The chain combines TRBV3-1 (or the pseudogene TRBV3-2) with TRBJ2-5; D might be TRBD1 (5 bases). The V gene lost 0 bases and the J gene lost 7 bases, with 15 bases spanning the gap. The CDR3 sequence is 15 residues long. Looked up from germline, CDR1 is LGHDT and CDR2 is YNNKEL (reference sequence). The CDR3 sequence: CASSQDGAGKRTQYF. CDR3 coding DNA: TGTGCCAGCAGCCAAGATGGGGCAGGGAAACGGACCCAGTACTTC.

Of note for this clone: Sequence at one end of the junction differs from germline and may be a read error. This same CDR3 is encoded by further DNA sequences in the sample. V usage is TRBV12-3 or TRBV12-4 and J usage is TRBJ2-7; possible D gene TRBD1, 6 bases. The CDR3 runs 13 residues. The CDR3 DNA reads TGTGCCAGCAGCTTAGGACAGACCTACGAGCAGTACTTC. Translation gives CASSLGQTYEQYF.

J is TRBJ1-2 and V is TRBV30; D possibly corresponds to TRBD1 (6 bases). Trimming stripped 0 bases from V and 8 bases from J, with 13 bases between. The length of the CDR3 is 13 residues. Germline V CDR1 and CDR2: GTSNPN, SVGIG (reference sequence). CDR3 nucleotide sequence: TGTGCCTGGAGTGTAGGCAGGGGCCAGGGCTACACCTTC. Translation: CAWSVGRGQGYTF.

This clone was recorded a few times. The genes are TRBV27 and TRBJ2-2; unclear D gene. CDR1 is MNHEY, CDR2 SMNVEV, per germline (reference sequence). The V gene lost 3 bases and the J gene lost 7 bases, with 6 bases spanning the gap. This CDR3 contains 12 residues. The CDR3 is CASSFPNGELFF. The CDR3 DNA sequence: TGTGCCAGCAGTTTTCCCAACGGGGAGCTGTTTTTT.

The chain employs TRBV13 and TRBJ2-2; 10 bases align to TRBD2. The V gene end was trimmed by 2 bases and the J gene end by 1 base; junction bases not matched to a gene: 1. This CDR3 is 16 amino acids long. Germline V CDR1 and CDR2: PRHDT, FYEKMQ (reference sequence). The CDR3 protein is CASSLRTSGNTGELFF. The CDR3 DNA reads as TGTGCCAGCAGCTTAAGGACTAGCGGGAACACCGGGGAGCTGTTTTTT.

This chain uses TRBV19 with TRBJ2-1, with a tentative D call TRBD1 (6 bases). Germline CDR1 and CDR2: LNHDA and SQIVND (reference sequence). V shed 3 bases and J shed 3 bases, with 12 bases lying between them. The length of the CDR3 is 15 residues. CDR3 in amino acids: CASSIGGGDYNEQFF. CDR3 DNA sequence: TGTGCCAGTAGTATTGGTGGGGGCGACTACAATGAGCAGTTCTTC.

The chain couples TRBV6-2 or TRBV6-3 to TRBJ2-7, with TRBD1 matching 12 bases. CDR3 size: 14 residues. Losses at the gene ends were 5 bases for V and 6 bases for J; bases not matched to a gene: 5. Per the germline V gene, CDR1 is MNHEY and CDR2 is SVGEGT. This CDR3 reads CASSHRDRGLEQYF. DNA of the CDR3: TGTGCCAGCAGTCACCGGGACAGGGGGCTCGAGCAGTACTTC.

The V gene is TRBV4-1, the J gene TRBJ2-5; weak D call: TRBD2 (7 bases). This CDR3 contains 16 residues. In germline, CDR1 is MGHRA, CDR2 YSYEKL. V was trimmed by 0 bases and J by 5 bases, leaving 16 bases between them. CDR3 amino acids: CASSQDDRGAHETQYF. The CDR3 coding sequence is TGCGCCAGCAGCCAAGATGATCGGGGGGCTCACGAGACCCAGTACTTC.

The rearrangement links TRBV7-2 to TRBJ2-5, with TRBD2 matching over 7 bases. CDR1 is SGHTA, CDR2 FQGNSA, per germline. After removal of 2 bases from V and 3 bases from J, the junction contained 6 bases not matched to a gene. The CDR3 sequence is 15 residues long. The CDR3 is CASSLFGTTKETQYF. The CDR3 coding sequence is TGTGCCAGCAGCTTATTTGGGACTACCAAAGAGACCCAGTACTTC.

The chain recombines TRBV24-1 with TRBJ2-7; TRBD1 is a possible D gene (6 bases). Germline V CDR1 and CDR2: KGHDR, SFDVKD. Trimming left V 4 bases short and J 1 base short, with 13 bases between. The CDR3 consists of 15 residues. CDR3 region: CATSDSGTRSYEQYF. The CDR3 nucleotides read TGTGCCACCAGTGACTCCGGGACAAGATCCTACGAGCAGTACTTC.

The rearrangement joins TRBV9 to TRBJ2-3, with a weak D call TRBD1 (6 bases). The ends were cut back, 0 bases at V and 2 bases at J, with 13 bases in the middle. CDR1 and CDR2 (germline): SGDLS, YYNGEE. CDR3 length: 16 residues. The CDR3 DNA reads TGTGCCAGCAGCGTAGAGGGGGTTACAGCCACAGATACGCAGTATTTT. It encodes CASSVEGVTATDTQYF. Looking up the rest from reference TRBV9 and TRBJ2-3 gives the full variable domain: DSGVTQTPKHLITATGQRVTLRCSPRSGDLSVYWYQQSLDQGLQFLIQYYNGEERAKGNILERFSAQQFPDLHSELNLSSLELGDSALYFCASSVEGVTATDTQYFGPGTRLTVL.